This T cell receptor (beta chain) was retrieved from a study of cytomegalovirus exposure and HLA in healthy donors (dated by TCRdb to 2015 to 2018). The study in broad terms: In an earlier analysis of fewer than 750 of the donors, around 300 Gb of sequence data and approximately 120 million unique TCR beta sequences from 150 million to 200 million T cells were reported. An early release covering about 600 HLA-typed donors comprised about 310 gigabases of sequencing data and roughly 85 million unique TCR sequences. Of the approximately 400 genotyped donors, about 80% fell in the genetic ancestry cluster associated with self-reported Caucasian donors. The study was designed to test whether signatures of past pathogen exposure could be identified by cataloging public T cell receptors. The study profiled the T cell repertoires of around 700 subjects by immunosequencing and related them to cytomegalovirus serostatus. Along with the roughly 670-subject first cohort, a separate validation cohort of over a hundred different subjects was used. To predict cytomegalovirus infection status, the study combined high-throughput TCR immunosequencing, statistical association of individual TCRs with disease status, and machine learning. A later analysis re-analyzed previously published TCR beta repertoires from hundreds of donors and added high-resolution HLA genotyping to study TCR occurrence patterns. Rather than using new phenotypic data, the later analysis identified candidate immune exposures from TCR beta sequences and from how often those sequences occurred across donors. An earlier analysis of approximately 630 of the donors applied high-throughput TCR beta sequencing to assess whether each TCR beta V gene segment acted as functional or pseudogenic. Donor age, sex, ethnicity and CMV serostatus were collected together with the repertoire data. A later genetic analysis used genome-wide SNP genotypes for about 55% of the 666 donors, treating that subset as a discovery cohort. Every repertoire in the discovery cohort had been generated on one and the same sequencing platform. HLA typing covered class I and class II loci at four-digit resolution. Typing coverage varied by locus: 629-630 donors for A, B, C, DRB1 and DQB1; around 560 for DQA1; nearly 610 for DPA1; around 450 for DPB1. Several DR-DQ haplotypes were handled as single units for association and clustering because linkage in the cohort was strong. Among roughly 370 genotyped donors of the cohort, an average of roughly 240,000 unique TCR beta nucleotide sequences were sequenced per donor, around 18% of them non-productive.

What the research found in general, with its limitations: Cytomegalovirus status was reported to be diagnosed by the classifier with high specificity and sensitivity in both the original and validation cohorts. This cohort had only TCR beta chains sequenced, and the lack of alpha or paired-chain data limited which features could be detected. Specific HLA alleles were associated with 15,000 to 20,000 TCR beta sequences at a false discovery rate of 0.05 in a later analysis. In vitro tests confirmed that a few of the cytomegalovirus-associated TCR beta chains recognize cytomegalovirus antigens. Immune exposure information for the cohort was limited to CMV serostatus. Roughly 17 rarely observed V segments, including chromosome 9 orphons, were excluded from the earlier analysis of several hundred of the donors because counts were too low. Because HLA typing was missing for some donors at each locus, association tests included only the typed subset. The 87-base-pair reads could not distinguish some IMGT-functional V segments, including TRBV6-2 and TRBV6-3, so those segments were excluded. A cluster of highly shared sequence variants was judged likely to represent a technical artifact of the sequencing pipeline. A total of 164 TCR beta chains were listed by the study as associated with cytomegalovirus. In a later analysis, the rate of TCR association differed among HLA loci, with DRB1 alleles having the most associated TCRs and HLA-C alleles having the fewest. The authors suggested that the approach could potentially be generalized to other disease states and immunological phenotypes. In a later analysis, HLA-associated TCR beta chains were found to be more clonally expanded and to have lower generation probabilities than equally common non-associated chains. A further reported finding was that TCR beta sequences accurately predicted the HLA-A and HLA-B alleles for most subjects in the first cohort. Correlated functional status among segregating V segments might reflect linkage disequilibrium, but an unknown experimental factor could not be ruled out. Roughly uniform sequencing depth across donors was assumed in presence/absence analyses, although this assumption may not hold. According to a later analysis, most CMV-associated TCR beta chains appeared to be HLA-restricted, and the HLA associations seemed to be driven largely by CMV exposure. Across donors, most TCR sequences were observed very rarely, whereas some public TCRs were present in many individuals. Broadly in line with IMGT annotations, most TCR beta V segments showed up in productive rearrangements about 90% or about 30% of the time in an earlier analysis of some 590 of the donors. According to a later genetic analysis, donors in an Asian-associated ancestry cluster had fewer N-insertions in productive TCRs than the approximately 650-donor mean. In a later genetic analysis, a missense DCLRE1C variant was associated with V-gene and J-gene trimming of TCR beta chains, and the association was replicated in an independent cohort. Several of the top co-occurrence clusters appeared to be linked to parvovirus B19, influenza, CMV and Epstein-Barr virus, according to a later analysis. Strong co-occurrence of HLA alleles, especially DR and DQ, made assigning TCR associations to individual alleles difficult.

Receptors were amplified or captured by the immunoSEQ multiplex PCR assay. For the multiplex PCR, a mixture combining 60 forward primers for TCR Vbeta segments and 13 reverse primers for TCR Jbeta segments was used. A multiplex PCR assay on genomic DNA amplified the CDR3 region of rearranged TCR beta genes. The amplified TCR beta libraries were sequenced on the Illumina HiSeq System as 87-base-pair reads. The authors processed their data as follows. Across the 600 to 700 repertoires, a later analysis counted some 81 million unique TCR beta chains, around 11 million of which were shared by at least two donors. Raw reads were error-corrected and collapsed into unique sequences with a nearest-neighbor algorithm that merged closely related sequences to remove PCR and sequencing errors. CDR3 sequences were aligned to IMGT reference sequences to assign V, D and J gene segments. For a sequence to be retained, a match of at least six nucleotides was required to both a V gene segment and a J gene segment. A rearrangement counted as productive if the CDR3 had no stop codons and remained in frame with V and J, and every other rearrangement counted as non-productive. CDR3 was defined by IMGT convention, running from the second conserved V-encoded cysteine to the conserved J-encoded phenylalanine. In an earlier analysis of around 570 of the donors, sequences lacking an unambiguous match to a single V gene segment were excluded. An earlier analysis of almost 600 of the donors classified V segments as functional when productive rearrangements were above 56.7% and as segregating when the standard deviation between donors was above 5%. A statistical classification framework was built to diagnose cytomegalovirus status from the catalog of TCR beta chain sequences. In a later analysis, V and J genes were assigned by comparing TCR nucleotide sequences against IMGT/GENE-DB human TR gene sequences. Using the TCRdist pipeline, a later analysis assigned CDR3 sequences along with most-parsimonious VDJ recombination scenarios. In a later analysis, each TCR beta chain was defined by its CDR3 amino acid sequence together with its V-gene family, and reads lacking a unique V-gene family were excluded. A later analysis removed several hundred highly shared, low-generation-probability nucleotide sequences to deal with suspected cross-contamination and a sequencing artifact. In a later analysis, a clonal expansion index for each public chain was calculated from normalized within-repertoire ranks of inferred template counts. Generation probabilities in a later analysis came from a VDJ recombination model fitted to out-of-frame rearrangements, and those results were checked against IGoR. In a later analysis, TCR-TCR, TCR-HLA and TCR-CMV co-occurrence was scored with hypergeometric tests, and a repertoire-size bias correction was applied to TCR pairs. False discovery rates were estimated in a later analysis by permuting HLA or CMV assignments 20 times. A later analysis grouped co-occurring TCRs with DBSCAN, adding TCRdist sequence similarity when clustering within HLA-allele-positive subsets. For co-occurrence clustering, repertoires with fewer than 30,000 or more than 120,000 public chains were excluded, along with several repertoires with anomalous nucleotide sharing. TCRdb took over this immuneACCESS table, retaining in-frame rearrangements with V and J assigned. Such tables are incomplete; in checked studies, under half of the missing clones stem from an unresolved V gene, and the remainder is unexplained. V and J calls and clone size come straight from that table; D and trimming were deduced from the DNA. The sample profile shows about 160,000 clones; 78% of them were found once. The top ten clonotypes cover 3.1% of the sample.

A word on this clone: No antigen is known for it. Qualities for individual bases were not recorded, and no much larger clone is one base off.

Trimming takes 4 bases from V and 0 bases from J, and the germline ends sit 10 bases apart. The germline V gene gives CDR1 as MGHRA and CDR2 as YSYEKL. Including cysteine and phenylalanine, the CDR3 has 15 amino acids. Only the CDR3 region is kept as DNA, spanning 45 bases read in frame from base 1. The cohort consisted of approximately 690 healthy bone marrow donors. Cohort members were all nominally healthy when sampled, although unrecorded immune exposures were likely present. The donor was CMV seronegative and was included in the group of 352 seronegative cohort members. Each donor provided a peripheral blood sample, and peripheral blood mononuclear cells were used for TCR beta sequencing. The Qiagen DNeasy Blood Extraction Kit was used to extract genomic DNA from the blood cell samples.

The receptor was derived from a woman between 40 and 50 years old in good health and CMV-seronegative. The chain couples TRBV4-1 to TRBJ1-3; the D segment cannot be called with confidence. Material: PBMCs. This receptor has the CDR3 CASSLFYSSGNTIYF. The nucleotide sequence is TGCGCCAGCAGCCTATTCTATTCCTCTGGAAACACCATATATTTT.